These T cell receptor beta chains were read from a single sample in a study of Graves' ophthalmopathy and Graves' hyperthyroidism. TCRdb passed the multiplex PCR reads through MiXCR, listing each CDR3 protein once. The sample records about 220,000 distinct CDR3 sequences, roughly 21% being singletons. The specimen sequenced was peripheral blood. The origin of the receptors is a woman between 50 and 59 years old with Graves' ophthalmopathy. CDR3s include the opening cysteine and the closing phenylalanine or tryptophan. Each record gives: D gene, clone size, J gene, V gene, CDR3 DNA, CDR3 protein. A D gene is named only where the DNA matches it firmly. Rows may omit the clone size; those that give it use once, few, many or a size class.

TRBD2 | once | TRBJ2-7 | TRBV12-3/TRBV12-4 | TGTGCCAGCAGTCAAATGACTAGCGGGAGTTATGAGCAGTACTTC | CASSQMTSGSYEQYF
- | many | TRBJ2-7 | TRBV27 | TGTGCCAGCAGTCCAATAGCGGAAACTACAGGCGCCTACGAGCAGTACTTC | CASSPIAETTGAYEQYF
- | many | TRBJ2-6 | TRBV2 | TGTGCCAGCTCGACTGGGGCCAACGTCCTGACTTTC | CASSTGANVLTF
- | many | TRBJ1-2 | TRBV20-1 | TGCAGTGCTAGAGTAAGGCGTAGCTACACCTTC | CSARVRRSYTF
- | many | TRBJ1-2 | TRBV30 | TGTGCCTGGAAACTAAGGGGGGGTAACTATGGCTACACCTTC | CAWKLRGGNYGYTF
- | - | TRBJ1-6 | TRBV6-1 | TGTGCCATCCCTCGTGACAGGAGGGGTAATAATTCACCCCTCCACTTT | CAIPRDRRGNNSPLHF
TRBD1 | - | TRBJ1-2 | TRBV11-2 | TGTGCCAGCAGCTTAGGTGGGACAGGGGTTGGTGGAGTCTATGGCTACACCTTC | CASSLGGTGVGGVYGYTF
TRBD1 | many | TRBJ1-1 | TRBV4-1 | TGCGCCAGCAGCCAGGATCCAGGGGGTCGGACTGAAGCTTTCTTT | CASSQDPGGRTEAFF
- | - | TRBJ2-2 | TRBV28 | TGTGCCAGCAGTTTATTCCCCGGGGAGCTGTTTTTT | CASSLFPGELFF
- | - | TRBJ2-2 | TRBV4-1 | TGCGCCAGCAGCAGTGGCGGGACGAACACCGGGGAGCTGTTTTTT | CASSSGGTNTGELFF
- | once | TRBJ1-5 | TRBV30 | TGTGCCTGGAGGCAGGGGAGAAATCAGCCCCAGCATTTT | CAWRQGRNQPQHF
- | many | TRBJ2-5 | TRBV7-7 | TGTGCTAGCAGCCCAACAGGGGGGGGAAAAGAGACCCAGTACTTC | CASSPTGGGKETQYF
TRBD1 | many | TRBJ1-1 | TRBV7-3 | TGTGCCAGCAGCCCTGGACAGGGTAGAGGGGTGAACACTGAAGCTTTCTTT | CASSPGQGRGVNTEAFF
- | - | TRBJ2-5 | TRBV3-1 | TGTGCCAGCAGCCAAGATCCTTCCGGGGCCCAAGAGACCCAGTACTTC | CASSQDPSGAQETQYF